This T cell receptor beta chain comes out of a study of read filtering for tumor transcriptome and immune sequencing. Study context: Mean patient age was around 66 years, range about 45 to 85; around 17 male, about 15 female. Transcriptome libraries were built from DNase-treated RNA. Study observations and caveats: This fraction held mixed bone marrow immune cells after CD138-negative sorting.

This library used about 360 ng RNA and molecular barcoded adaptors spanning alpha/delta and beta/gamma chains. TCRdb called the reads again in MiXCR, with one record for every CDR3 protein. The table shows around 44,000 distinct CDR3 sequences, with roughly an eighth occurring only once. Looked up from germline, CDR1 is MNHEY and CDR2 is SVGAGI. CDR3 size: 15 residues. To note about this clonotype: Its matching antigen is unknown. One end of the junction is discordant with germline, which a read error may explain.

The chain recombines TRBV6-5 with TRBJ2-3; 7 nucleotides align to TRBD2. The specimen sequenced was a population of CD138-negative cells sorted from bone marrow. The receptor was derived from a donor over 35 with multiple myeloma. The CDR3 sequence: CAGSYGLAGTDTQYF. The CDR3 DNA is TGTGCCGGCAGTTACGGGCTAGCGGGCACAGATACGCAGTATTTT.